This TCR beta chain was documented in a study of T cell changes during pregnancy in multiple sclerosis. The germline CDR1 and CDR2 sequences are MRHNA and SNTAGT. V was pared by 0 bases and J by 6 bases, with 4 bases of the junction left unmatched. This CDR3 region has 15 residues. Clones were sequenced by immunoSEQ multiplex PCR, and TCRdb holds only the in-frame ones, with some missing. The profile shows fewer than 150,000 clones, 95% to 98% of them singletons. The sample in question was peripheral blood, obtained after pregnancy. The receptor was derived from a female donor with multiple sclerosis, enrolled in a pregnancy study. The rearrangement links TRBV6-4 to TRBJ2-1, with 8 bases lining up with TRBD2. DNA of the CDR3: TGTGCCAGCAGTGACTCGAGCGGGAGTCCCAATGAGCAGTTCTTC. Protein product: CASSDSSGSPNEQFF.